This paragraph reports one T cell receptor beta chain. The data derive from a study of technical replicates of blood from several donors. The data were produced by immunoSEQ multiplex PCR, yet TCRdb's version contains in-frame clones alone and is incomplete. This sample has approximately 81,000 clones, with nearly 97% found just once. Germline V gene data show CDR1 as SGHAT and CDR2 as FQNNGV. Unmatched junction bases numbered 3, after V lost 5 bases and J lost 1 base. CDR3 length equals 15 residues. The source material was T cells isolated from PBMCs. The TCR originated in a human donor in good health. The chain has TRBV11-2 and TRBJ1-4, with TRBD1 matching 8 bases. The CDR3 here is CASSIRGRTNEKLFF. The CDR3 DNA reads TGTGCCAGCAGCATCAGGGGGCGAACTAATGAAAAACTGTTTTTT.